Listed here are 9 T cell receptor beta chains from one sample, sequenced in a study of shared clonotypes between healthy human individuals. Profiling relied on immunoSEQ multiplex PCR, and the TCRdb table lists in-frame clones only, not all of them. The table shows about 460,000 clones, with 77% occurring only once. Sequencing used PBMCs. The source of these receptors is a woman between 35 and 50 years old in good health. Some clones in this sample may be carry-over from other donors' samples.

The chain links TRBV5-6 to TRBJ2-3, with TRBD2 matching over 7 bases. CDR1 and CDR2 from the germline V gene are SGHDT and YYEEEE. This CDR3 has 17 amino acids. The trim removed 3 bases at V and 9 bases at J, leaving 19 bases unmatched. The CDR3 sequence: CASSSGPWEGRLGTQYF. The CDR3 nucleotides are TGTGCCAGCAGCTCGGGGCCCTGGGAGGGCCGCCTCGGGACGCAGTATTTT.

The V and J genes are TRBV28 and TRBJ2-7, with D tentatively TRBD1 or TRBD2 (6 bases each). V lost 8 bases, J lost 0 bases, and 17 bases lay in between. The CDR3 extends over 15 amino acids. Germline V gene sequence: CDR1 MDHEN, CDR2 SYDVKM. The CDR3 DNA reads as TGTGCCAGCCTCGACGGGGGACATAACTCCTACGAGCAGTACTTC. Protein: CASLDGGHNSYEQYF.

The genes are TRBV30 and TRBJ2-3; the D gene is possibly TRBD2 (6 bases). Germline CDR1 reads GTSNPN; CDR2 reads SVGIG (reference sequence). The CDR3 runs 15 residues. Trimming removed 8 bases at V and 0 bases at J, with 18 bases between. This CDR3 is CAGKLAAVSTDTQYF. The DNA for the CDR3 is TGTGCCGGCAAACTAGCCGCGGTTAGCACAGATACGCAGTATTTT.

The V gene is TRBV30, the J gene TRBJ2-1, with D possibly TRBD2 on 6 matching bases. Trimming stripped 5 bases from V and 0 bases from J, with 11 bases between. The germline V gene has CDR1 GTSNPN and CDR2 SVGIG (reference sequence). This CDR3 has 14 amino acids. The CDR3 spells CAWRGLSSYNEQFF. DNA for the CDR3: TGTGCCTGGCGGGGGTTAAGCTCCTACAATGAGCAGTTCTTC.

This clone was counted ten times or more. The V and J genes are TRBV27 and TRBJ2-3; D remains unclear. The V gene lost 5 bases and the J gene lost 5 bases, with 11 bases spanning the gap. The V gene's germline CDR1 is MNHEY and CDR2 SMNVEV (reference sequence). There are 13 residues in the CDR3. The CDR3 DNA reads TGTGCCAGCAGTGCTATGGGGTTAGATACGCAGTATTTT. This codes for CASSAMGLDTQYF.

This clone was counted once. The chain links TRBV25-1 to TRBJ1-4, with 8 bases fitting TRBD1. Germline V gene data show CDR1 as MGHDK and CDR2 as SYGVNS. The CDR3 is 15 residues long. V lost 6 bases and J lost 7; bases outside the gene matches: 10. CDR3 protein: CASRAQGAGGEKLFF. The CDR3 DNA follows: TGTGCCAGCAGAGCGCAGGGGGCGGGGGGTGAAAAACTGTTTTTT.

This chain joins TRBV28 and TRBJ2-4; D remains unclear. This CDR3 region has 16 residues. Germline V gives CDR1 MDHEN, CDR2 SYDVKM. V was pared by 5 bases and J by 4 bases, with 18 bases between. The CDR3 region has the DNA TGTGCCAGCAGTCCCCGTGGGCAAACGGGTAAAAACATTCAGTACTTC. It yields the protein CASSPRGQTGKNIQYF.

Note on this clone: A far larger clone differs by one base, so this is likely a read error. In the same sample, other DNA sequences code for this CDR3. CDR3 in DNA: TGTGCCTGGAGTGTTAACAGCAACGAAAAACTGTTTTTT. Protein sequence: CAWSVNSNEKLFF. The chain couples TRBV30 to TRBJ1-4; D call uncertain. Germline loops: CDR1 GTSNPN, CDR2 SVGIG (reference sequence). There are 13 residues in the CDR3. V dropped 0 bases and J dropped 8 bases, with 10 bases sitting between them. The full variable domain, with the rest looked up from reference TRBV30 and TRBJ1-4, is SQTIHQWPATLVQPVGSPLSLECTVEGTSNPNLYWYRQAAGRGLQLLFYSVGIGQISSEVPQNLSASRPQDRQFILSSKKLLLSDSGFYLCAWSVNSNEKLFFGSGTQLSVL.

This chain uses TRBV6-6 with TRBJ1-5, with D perhaps matching TRBD1 (5 bases). The CDR3 is 14 amino acids. V was shortened by 6 bases and J by 3 bases, with 12 bases between the two germline ends. The germline gives CDR1 MNHNY, CDR2 SVGAGI (reference sequence). The CDR3 loop is CASRPGADNQPQHF. CDR3 nucleotides: TGTGCCAGCAGGCCCGGGGCAGACAATCAGCCCCAGCATTTT.